The T cell receptor beta chain described here comes from a study of Ad26.COV2.S vaccination and SARS-CoV-2 variants. Method: immunoSEQ multiplex PCR; TCRdb's copy keeps in-frame clones and lacks some. The table lists 85,000 to 95,000 clones, 82% of them singletons. The length of the CDR3 is 20 residues. After removal of 5 bases from V and 8 bases from J, the junction contained 20 bases not matched to a gene. Germline assignment: CDR1 LNHDA and CDR2 SQIVND (reference sequence). The sequencing used peripheral blood, collected after recovery from COVID-19. This chain connects TRBV19 to TRBJ2-1, with TRBD2 identical over 14 bases. The TCR was taken from a human donor who had recovered from COVID-19. The CDR3 here is CASSVDRRLAGGGFWDEQFF. DNA of the CDR3: TGTGCCAGTAGTGTCGATCGGAGACTAGCGGGAGGGGGTTTCTGGGATGAGCAGTTCTTC.